These 3 T cell receptor beta chains were all obtained from the same sample, sequenced in a study of human thymus T cells. The protocol was immunoSEQ multiplex PCR, while the TCRdb copy is restricted to in-frame clones and leaves out a portion. This sample carries 55,000 to 70,000 clones, about 93% of them seen once, and the ten largest clones take over 5%. The sequencing sample was made of blood. The receptor source for this set is a boy in the first two years of life with a congenital heart defect but otherwise immunologically healthy.

This chain connects TRBV5-4 to TRBJ2-7; D possibly corresponds to TRBD1 (6 bases). The CDR3 covers 14 residues. CDR1 SGHNT and CDR2 YYREEE come from the germline V gene (reference sequence). V lost 1 base, J lost 7 bases, and 15 bases lay in between. CDR3 sequence (DNA): TGTGCCAGCAGCTTGAGGGGACCCACAGGGGAGCAGTACTTC. Amino acids: CASSLRGPTGEQYF.

This clone has only one observation. The chain recombines TRBV7-2 with TRBJ2-5; 10 positions agree with TRBD2. This CDR3 is 15 amino acids long. Per the germline V gene, CDR1 is SGHTA and CDR2 is FQGNSA. J lost 7 bases, V lost 0 bases, and 5 bases had no gene match. The chain's CDR3 is CASSLAPSGGGTQYF. CDR3 coding DNA: TGTGCCAGCAGCTTAGCGCCTAGCGGGGGTGGGACCCAGTACTTC.

V gene TRBV19 combines with J gene TRBJ2-1; D gene uncertain. Germline values: CDR1 LNHDA, CDR2 SQIVND (reference sequence). V was pared by 3 bases and J by 2 bases, with 8 bases between. The CDR3 is 14 residues long. In DNA, the CDR3 is TGTGCCAGTAGTATTGAGCTCCCCTACAATGAGCAGTTCTTC. Its protein product is CASSIELPYNEQFF.